One sample yielded the 13 T cell receptor beta chains listed below, sequenced in a study of blood T cell repertoires in COVID-19 (dated by TCRdb to the early 2020s). The library was built by means of the immunoSEQ multiplex PCR assay. Sourced from immuneACCESS, this table was stored by TCRdb with only in-frame sequences that have V and J called. A share of the clones is absent; for the studies checked, an unresolved V gene accounts for under half, and the remainder has no known explanation. This sample holds tens of thousands of clones; roughly 80% were observed only once. 4.8% of the sample belongs to the ten largest clones. What was sequenced was peripheral blood. The source of these receptors is a man aged 50-59 years with active COVID-19.

The chain recombines TRBV9 with TRBJ2-5; perhaps TRBD1 as D (6 bases). Trimming shortened V by 3 bases and J by 0 bases, and 12 bases separated the two germline ends. CDR3 length: 15 residues. Germline V gives CDR1 SGDLS, CDR2 YYNGEE. Here the CDR3 DNA reads TGTGCCAGCAGCGCCCGGACAGTGTACCAAGAGACCCAGTACTTC. The encoded protein is CASSARTVYQETQYF.

This chain uses TRBV5-1 with TRBJ1-6; possibly TRBD1 for D (6 bases). Trimming pared 3 bases from V and 9 bases from J, leaving 16 bases between. Per germline, CDR1 SGHRS and CDR2 YFSETQ. The CDR3 is 15 residues long. In nucleotides, the CDR3 is TGCGCCAGCAGCTCTCAACAGGGTCTTCGTTCACCCCTCCACTTT. As protein: CASSSQQGLRSPLHF.

This clone was recorded a few times. The chain links TRBV11-2 to TRBJ1-2, with a weak D call TRBD1 (6 bases). The length of the CDR3 is 12 residues. V was clipped by 4 bases and J by 7 bases, with 10 bases between them. CDR1 is SGHAT, CDR2 FQNNGV, per germline. The CDR3 reads CASSSGTFGYTF. For the CDR3, the DNA is TGTGCCAGCAGCTCGGGGACATTTGGCTACACCTTC.

For the CDR3, the DNA is TGTGCCAGTGAGGGCGAGGGTTGGCCCGACGAGCAGTACTTC. It is translated as CASEGEGWPDEQYF. The V and J genes are TRBV21-1 and TRBJ2-7; the table's TRBD2 call for D was not verified on the DNA. TRBV21-1 is deemed a pseudogene. This CDR3 is built from 14 residues.

The rearrangement joins TRBV6-2 or TRBV6-3 to TRBJ2-2; weak D call: TRBD2 (7 bases). Germline V gene sequence: CDR1 MNHEY, CDR2 SVGEGT. V lost 6 bases, J lost 8 bases, and 19 bases lay in between. The CDR3 sequence is 15 residues long. The CDR3 nucleotides are TGTGCCAGCAGCCCGGGGGCGGGGGCTGTAGGGGAGCTGTTTTTT. Protein: CASSPGAGAVGELFF.

V usage is TRBV6-4 and J usage is TRBJ2-3; 10 bases agree with TRBD2. The J segment lost 2 bases and the V segment lost 3 bases, leaving 5 bases of the junction unmatched. Germline values: CDR1 MRHNA, CDR2 SNTAGT. The CDR3 contains 16 residues. Here the CDR3 reads CASSESSGGNTDTQYF. In DNA, the CDR3 is TGTGCCAGCAGTGAAAGTAGCGGGGGGAACACAGATACGCAGTATTTT.

The CDR3 loop reads CASSPPGVLGGSPLHF. The CDR3 DNA reads as TGTGCCAGCAGCCCCCCCGGGGTACTAGGAGGTTCACCCCTCCACTTT. The chain has TRBV7-2 and TRBJ1-6; D call uncertain. Germline V lookup: CDR1 SGHTA, CDR2 FQGNSA. V lost 5 bases and J lost 9, with 20 bases in between. The CDR3 is 16 residues long. The variable domain in full, completed from reference TRBV7-2 and TRBJ1-6, reads GAGVSQSPSNKVTEKGKDVELRCDPISGHTALYWYRQSLGQGLEFLIYFQGNSAPDKSGLPSDRFSAERTGGSVSTLTIQRTQQEDSAVYLCASSPPGVLGGSPLHFGNGTRLTVT.

CDR3 amino acids: CASSAKTFTNEQYF. For the CDR3, the DNA is TGTGCCAGCAGCGCAAAAACTTTTACGAACGAGCAGTACTTC. This chain links TRBV2 with TRBJ2-7; D gene unclear. The germline V gene has CDR1 SNHLY and CDR2 FYNNEI. V dropped 6 bases and J dropped 5 bases, with 17 bases sitting between them. The CDR3 covers 14 residues.

The chain has TRBV2 and TRBJ1-4; D is possibly TRBD1 (5 bases). CDR1 is SNHLY, CDR2 FYNNEI, per germline. The CDR3 contains 15 residues. Trimming removed 4 bases from V and 3 bases from J, with 12 bases in between. CDR3 region: CASSGNGASNEKLFF. CDR3 bases: TGTGCCAGCAGTGGGAATGGGGCTTCTAATGAAAAACTGTTTTTT.

The CDR3 DNA sequence: TGTGCCAGCAGCTGGGGGGAGAGTGAAGCTTTCTTT. Encoded protein: CASSWGESEAFF. The chain couples TRBV11-2 to TRBJ1-1, with D tentatively TRBD1 (5 bases). The V and J ends lost 4 bases and 7 bases respectively, with 10 bases between them. The CDR3 covers 12 residues. Looked up from germline, CDR1 is SGHAT and CDR2 is FQNNGV.

This chain joins TRBV6-5 and TRBJ2-7, with D possibly TRBD2 on 6 matching bases. V was cut by 6 bases and J by 2 bases, with 17 bases left in between. Germline V CDR1 and CDR2: MNHEY, SVGAGI. The CDR3 sequence is 15 residues long. This CDR3 reads CASSPAGTGAYEQYF. For the CDR3, the DNA is TGTGCCAGCAGCCCCGCGGGGACTGGCGCCTACGAGCAGTACTTC.

This clone was seen once. The V and J genes are TRBV28 and TRBJ2-5; TRBD1 matches at 7 bases. The germline V gene has CDR1 MDHEN and CDR2 SYDVKM. CDR3 length: 11 residues. V gave up 5 bases and J gave up 13 bases; unmatched junction bases: 7. CDR3 region: CASSHPGGWYF. For the CDR3, the DNA is TGTGCCAGCAGTCATCCAGGGGGATGGTACTTC.

The chain couples TRBV11-3 to TRBJ1-2; TRBD1 aligns across 8 bases. After removal of 0 bases from V and 8 bases from J, the junction contained 2 bases not matched to a gene. Germline V gene sequence: CDR1 SGHNT, CDR2 YENEEA. The CDR3 is 13 residues long. CDR3 in DNA: TGTGCCAGCAGCTTAGAGACAGGGGAAGGCTACACCTTC. This encodes CASSLETGEGYTF.